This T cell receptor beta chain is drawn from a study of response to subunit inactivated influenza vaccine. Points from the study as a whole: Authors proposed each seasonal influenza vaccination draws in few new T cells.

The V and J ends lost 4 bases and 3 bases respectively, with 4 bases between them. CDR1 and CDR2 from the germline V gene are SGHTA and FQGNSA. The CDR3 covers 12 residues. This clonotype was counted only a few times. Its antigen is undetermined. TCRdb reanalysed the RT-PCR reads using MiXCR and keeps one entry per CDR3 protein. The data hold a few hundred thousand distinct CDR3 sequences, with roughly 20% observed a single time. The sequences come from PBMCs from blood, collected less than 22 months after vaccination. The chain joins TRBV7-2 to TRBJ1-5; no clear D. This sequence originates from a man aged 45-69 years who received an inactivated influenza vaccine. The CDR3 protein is CASSSANQPQHF. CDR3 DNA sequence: TGTGCCAGCAGCTCCGCCAATCAGCCCCAGCATTTT.